This record looks at one T cell receptor beta chain sequence and its context. What it recognizes is unknown. The PCR made use of 60 Vbeta and 13 Jbeta primers. Sequencing was performed with immunoSEQ multiplex PCR; in TCRdb, only in-frame clones are kept and a portion is missing. Among fewer than 85,000 clones listed, around 78% were seen once. This sample stems from a study of cytomegalovirus exposure and HLA in healthy donors. This CDR3 has 17 amino acids. The V gene end was trimmed by 0 bases and the J gene end by 5 bases; junction bases not matched to a gene: 8. CDR1 SGHRS and CDR2 YFSETQ come from the germline V gene. The study's findings and limits: Versus the approximately 700-donor mean, an Asian-associated ancestry cluster reportedly showed fewer N-insertions in a later analysis.

Source material: PBMCs. The rearrangement links TRBV5-1 to TRBJ2-3, with TRBD1 identical over 11 bases. This TCR was recovered from a man aged 35-49 years in good health and CMV-seronegative. The CDR3 protein is CASSLARTGGPGDTQYF. CDR3 in DNA: TGCGCCAGCAGCTTGGCCCGGACAGGGGGCCCAGGAGATACGCAGTATTTT.